These T cell receptor beta chains were read from a single sample in a study of cytomegalovirus exposure and HLA in healthy donors. Some clones are missing from TCRdb's copy, which holds only in-frame ones; the method was immunoSEQ multiplex PCR. Of 110,000 or so clones listed, 82% are singletons. The specimen sequenced was PBMCs. These receptors were taken from a woman aged 18-30 years in good health and CMV-seronegative. The CDR3 runs from the conserved cysteine through the conserved F or W. Each record gives: J gene, V gene, D gene, clone size, CDR3 protein, CDR3 DNA. A D gene is named only where the DNA matches it firmly. Clone sizes are given selectively: once, few, many, or a class where the clone is expanded.

J: TRBJ2-1; V: TRBV4-1; D: NA; size: NA; CDR3: CASSHPGTEQFF; DNA: TGCGCCAGCAGCCACCCCGGGACAGAGCAGTTCTTC
J: TRBJ1-2; V: TRBV5-1; D: NA; size: NA; CDR3: CASSLVLDPNGYTF; DNA: TGCGCCAGCAGCTTGGTTCTCGATCCTAATGGCTACACCTTC
J: TRBJ2-7; V: TRBV27; D: NA; size: NA; CDR3: CASSATRVTYEQYF; DNA: TGTGCCAGCAGTGCGACCAGGGTTACCTACGAGCAGTACTTC
J: TRBJ1-5; V: TRBV16; D: TRBD1; size: NA; CDR3: CASSHDRGYQPQHF; DNA: TGTGCCAGCAGCCACGACAGGGGATATCAGCCCCAGCATTTT
J: TRBJ1-2; V: TRBV6-5; D: TRBD1; size: NA; CDR3: CASSYSGQGAVGYTF; DNA: TGTGCCAGCAGTTACTCTGGACAGGGGGCGGTCGGCTACACCTTC
J: TRBJ1-2; V: TRBV5-1; D: NA; size: NA; CDR3: CASSLDLGRNYGYTF; DNA: TGCGCCAGCAGCTTGGATCTGGGGAGAAACTATGGCTACACCTTC
J: TRBJ1-2; V: TRBV2; D: TRBD1; size: NA; CDR3: CASSYFRGQNYGYTF; DNA: TGTGCCAGCAGTTACTTCAGGGGGCAGAACTATGGCTACACCTTC
J: TRBJ2-4; V: TRBV9; D: NA; size: NA; CDR3: CASSVTGSGENIQYF; DNA: TGTGCCAGCAGCGTAACAGGGTCGGGCGAAAACATTCAGTACTTC
J: TRBJ2-7; V: TRBV4-1; D: TRBD1; size: NA; CDR3: CASSQATTGQGVYEQYF; DNA: TGCGCCAGCAGCCAAGCCACCACGGGACAGGGGGTTTACGAGCAGTACTTC
J: TRBJ1-1; V: TRBV19; D: NA; size: NA; CDR3: CASRGSRQTVGREAFF; DNA: TGTGCCAGTAGAGGTTCCCGACAGACCGTCGGAAGGGAAGCTTTCTTT
J: TRBJ2-7; V: TRBV9; D: NA; size: NA; CDR3: CASSALGYEQYF; DNA: TGTGCCAGCAGCGCACTCGGCTACGAGCAGTACTTC
J: TRBJ2-6; V: TRBV6-1; D: NA; size: NA; CDR3: CASSGRGTGANVLTF; DNA: TGTGCCAGCAGTGGGAGGGGAACTGGGGCCAACGTCCTGACTTTC
J: TRBJ2-7; V: TRBV15; D: NA; size: NA; CDR3: CATSREADRPQYEQYF; DNA: TGTGCCACCAGCAGAGAGGCCGACAGACCCCAGTACGAGCAGTACTTC
J: TRBJ1-3; V: TRBV6-5; D: NA; size: NA; CDR3: CASRGMTSSGNTIYF; DNA: TGTGCCAGCAGGGGTATGACATCTTCAGGAAACACCATATATTTT
J: TRBJ1-1; V: TRBV5-6; D: NA; size: NA; CDR3: CASSPREAGGWYTEAFF; DNA: TGTGCCAGCAGCCCTCGAGAAGCGGGGGGATGGTACACTGAAGCTTTCTTT
J: TRBJ2-5; V: TRBV9; D: NA; size: NA; CDR3: CASSVLDRTQETQYF; DNA: TGTGCCAGCAGCGTACTCGACAGGACTCAAGAGACCCAGTACTTC
J: TRBJ1-1; V: TRBV19; D: TRBD1; size: NA; CDR3: CASSKSQGHTEAFF; DNA: TGTGCCAGTAGCAAATCACAGGGGCACACTGAAGCTTTCTTT
J: TRBJ2-7; V: TRBV2; D: TRBD1; size: once; CDR3: CASSGTDGVSSYEQYF; DNA: TGTGCCAGCTCCGGGACAGACGGTGTTAGCTCCTACGAGCAGTACTTC
J: TRBJ1-4; V: TRBV19; D: NA; size: NA; CDR3: CASRTPRGKLFF; DNA: TGTGCCAGTAGAACCCCCAGGGGAAAACTGTTTTTT
J: TRBJ2-7; V: TRBV11-2; D: TRBD2; size: NA; CDR3: CASSGLADEQYF; DNA: TGTGCCAGCAGCGGACTAGCGGACGAGCAGTACTTC
J: TRBJ1-2; V: TRBV4-1; D: NA; size: NA; CDR3: CASSQGQGYGYGYTF; DNA: TGCGCCAGCAGCCAAGGTCAGGGATACGGCTATGGCTACACCTTC
J: TRBJ1-1; V: TRBV4-2; D: NA; size: NA; CDR3: CASSQVAGSTEAFF; DNA: TGTGCCAGCAGCCAAGTGGCGGGGAGCACTGAAGCTTTCTTT
J: TRBJ1-1; V: TRBV6-5; D: NA; size: NA; CDR3: CASSWGGARGTEAFF; DNA: TGTGCCAGCAGTTGGGGTGGGGCGCGGGGCACTGAAGCTTTCTTT